The 16 T cell receptor beta chains below come from one sample, sequenced in a study of blood T cell repertoires in COVID-19 (dated by TCRdb to the early 2020s). Library prep was done by the immunoSEQ multiplex PCR assay. Entries here come from immuneACCESS through TCRdb and include only in-frame sequences with V and J called. Some clones fail to appear in such tables; in the studies checked, an unresolved V gene covers under half of the shortfall, and the cause of the remainder is unknown. This sample is represented by 190,000 or so clones; around 87% of them were singletons. The top ten clones comprise 2% to 2.5% of the sample. Sequenced sample: PBMCs or T cells enriched from blood (not recorded which). The receptors shown here come from a woman under 40 who had recovered from COVID-19.

The chain employs TRBV30 and TRBJ2-1, with 11 bases that match TRBD2. Germline-derived CDR1 and CDR2 are GTSNPN and SVGIG (reference sequence). The V gene end was trimmed by 8 bases and the J gene end by 2 bases; junction bases not matched to a gene: 8. The CDR3 has 15 amino acids. CDR3 residues: CAGIAGGRTYNEQFF. In DNA form, the CDR3 reads TGTGCCGGTATAGCGGGAGGGAGGACCTACAATGAGCAGTTCTTC. The full variable domain, completed using reference TRBV30 and TRBJ2-1, is SQTIHQWPATLVQPVGSPLSLECTVEGTSNPNLYWYRQAAGRGLQLLFYSVGIGQISSEVPQNLSASRPQDRQFILSSKKLLLSDSGFYLCAGIAGGRTYNEQFFGPGTRLTVL.

The rearrangement links TRBV28 to TRBJ1-2, with D uncertain. CDR1 is MDHEN, CDR2 SYDVKM, per germline. The CDR3 totals 13 residues. V was clipped by 6 bases and J by 1 base, with 9 bases between them. For the CDR3, the DNA is TGTGCCAGCAGAACGGGTCGTAACTATGGCTACACCTTC. Translation gives CASRTGRNYGYTF.

CDR3 amino acids: CASSSPGQGSYEQYF. CDR3 DNA: TGTGCCAGCAGCTCACCGGGACAGGGTTCCTACGAGCAGTACTTC. The chain is built from TRBV5-4 and TRBJ2-7; 9 nucleotides align to TRBD1. Germline CDR1 is SGHNT and CDR2 is YYREEE (reference sequence). This CDR3 has 15 residues. J lost 1 base, V lost 3 bases, and 5 bases had no gene match.

The V gene is TRBV15, the J gene TRBJ1-3; D not certain. Trimming shortened V by 0 bases and J by 4 bases, and 10 bases separated the two germline ends. Germline V CDR1 and CDR2: LNHNV, YYDKDF (reference sequence). This CDR3 comprises 15 residues. The chain's CDR3 is CATSRDGGLGNTIYF. In DNA form, the CDR3 reads TGTGCCACCAGCAGAGATGGAGGGCTCGGAAACACCATATATTTT.

Concerning this clone: Sequence at one end of the junction differs from germline and may be a read error. The V and J genes are TRBV29-1 and TRBJ2-3; 7 bases match TRBD2. The CDR3 is 11 amino acids. From germline, CDR1 is SQVTM and CDR2 ANQGSEA. Here the CDR3 DNA reads TGTTTGGGGGGGAGCACAGATACGCAGTATTTT. This encodes CLGGSTDTQYF.

This clone was counted between two and nine times. This sequence joins TRBV7-2 and TRBJ2-3; 10 bases align to TRBD2. This CDR3 region has 17 residues. Germline lookup yields CDR1 SGHTA and CDR2 FQGNSA. V dropped 4 bases and J dropped 6; count of bases not matched to a gene: 13. The CDR3 reads CASSSLPASGSRDTQYF. The CDR3 DNA is TGTGCCAGCAGCTCGCTCCCGGCTAGCGGGAGTCGGGATACGCAGTATTTT.

This sequence joins TRBV19 and TRBJ1-4; no definite D call. The CDR3 length is 15 residues. From germline, CDR1 is LNHDA and CDR2 SQIVND (reference sequence). V dropped 1 base and J dropped 2 bases, with 8 bases sitting between them. In nucleotides, the CDR3 is TGTGCCAGTAGTATAGCTTTTTCGACTAATGAAAAACTGTTTTTT. Translating gives CASSIAFSTNEKLFF. The variable domain in full, completed from reference TRBV19 and TRBJ1-4, reads DGGITQSPKYLFRKEGQNVTLSCEQNLNHDAMYWYRQDPGQGLRLIYYSQIVNDFQKGDIAEGYSVSREKKESFPLTVTSAQKNPTAFYLCASSIAFSTNEKLFFGSGTQLSVL.

DNA of the CDR3: TGTGCCTGGAGTGTAAATCTGGCCTACTATGGCTACACCTTC. Translating gives CAWSVNLAYYGYTF. The chain couples TRBV30 to TRBJ1-2; D call uncertain. The CDR3 covers 14 residues. Trimming left V 0 bases short and J 3 bases short, with 11 bases between. CDR1 GTSNPN and CDR2 SVGIG come from the germline V gene (reference sequence). Full variable domain (rest looked up from reference TRBV30 and TRBJ1-2): SQTIHQWPATLVQPVGSPLSLECTVEGTSNPNLYWYRQAAGRGLQLLFYSVGIGQISSEVPQNLSASRPQDRQFILSSKKLLLSDSGFYLCAWSVNLAYYGYTFGSGTRLTVV.

This chain links TRBV4-1 with TRBJ1-2; D is ambiguous. Germline V gene sequence: CDR1 MGHRA, CDR2 YSYEKL. This CDR3 spans 15 amino acids. Trimming took 1 base from V and 0 from J, leaving 9 bases between them. This chain's CDR3 is CASSQGHRANYGYTF. CDR3 bases: TGCGCCAGCAGCCAAGGCCACCGAGCTAACTATGGCTACACCTTC.

The V gene is TRBV7-2, the J gene TRBJ2-5; 7 nucleotides line up with TRBD1. Germline lookup yields CDR1 SGHTA and CDR2 FQGNSA. V lost 3 bases, J lost 2 bases, and 6 bases stayed unmatched. The CDR3 is 15 residues long. CDR3 sequence: CASSFFGTAQETQYF. In DNA, the CDR3 is TGTGCCAGCAGCTTCTTCGGGACAGCACAAGAGACCCAGTACTTC.

The chain is built from TRBV6-2 or TRBV6-3 and TRBJ2-1; 7 bases agree with TRBD2. CDR1 and CDR2 from the germline V gene are MNHEY and SVGEGT. This CDR3 region has 14 residues. Trimming took 2 bases from V and 10 from J; bases not matched to a gene: 8. CDR3 in amino acids: CASSYTSSGTEQFF. Here the CDR3 DNA reads TGTGCCAGCAGTTACACGTCTAGCGGAACAGAGCAGTTCTTC.

This clone came up once. The chain recombines TRBV6-4 with TRBJ2-1, with TRBD1 identical over 8 bases. This CDR3 contains 14 residues. The germline V gene encodes CDR1 MRHNA and CDR2 SNTAGT. The ends lost 6 bases at V and 6 bases at J; junction bases unmatched: 7. The CDR3 region is CASSAGTGSNEQFF. For the CDR3, the DNA is TGTGCCAGCAGCGCCGGGACAGGTTCCAATGAGCAGTTCTTC.

The gene calls are TRBV9 and TRBJ2-2, with a weak D call TRBD2 (6 bases). This CDR3 spans 17 amino acids. Trimming removed 0 bases from V and 0 bases from J, with 12 bases in between. CDR1 is SGDLS, CDR2 YYNGEE, per germline. CDR3 in amino acids: CASSVVVAGTNTGELFF. CDR3 DNA: TGTGCCAGCAGCGTAGTGGTGGCGGGGACGAACACCGGGGAGCTGTTTTTT. Full variable domain (rest looked up from reference TRBV9 and TRBJ2-2): DSGVTQTPKHLITATGQRVTLRCSPRSGDLSVYWYQQSLDQGLQFLIQYYNGEERAKGNILERFSAQQFPDLHSELNLSSLELGDSALYFCASSVVVAGTNTGELFFGEGSRLTVL.

V usage is TRBV7-9 and J usage is TRBJ2-7; a weak D match, TRBD1 (5 bases). Germline V gives CDR1 SEHNR, CDR2 FQNEAQ (reference sequence). V was trimmed by 5 bases and J by 1 base, leaving 12 bases between them. This CDR3 spans 14 amino acids. The CDR3 here is CASSPRTSSYEQYF. In DNA form, the CDR3 reads TGTGCCAGCAGCCCGCGGACATCTTCCTACGAGCAGTACTTC.

This sequence joins TRBV7-6 and TRBJ2-3; maybe TRBD2 (5 bases). The CDR3 has 14 amino acids. Trimming pared 5 bases from V and 2 bases from J, leaving 11 bases between. CDR1 and CDR2 from the germline V gene are SGHVS and FNYEAQ. The CDR3 protein is CASSPGSSTDTQYF. The CDR3 DNA is TGTGCCAGCAGCCCGGGATCCTCCACAGATACGCAGTATTTT.

CDR3 residues: CASSLLDTPGNTIYF. CDR3 coding DNA: TGTGCCAGCAGTTTGCTTGACACGCCTGGAAACACCATATATTTT. The chain has TRBV28 and TRBJ1-3; D gene uncertain. Germline-derived CDR1 and CDR2 are MDHEN and SYDVKM. There are 15 residues in the CDR3. Trimming took 3 bases from V and 2 from J, leaving 11 bases between them. Variable domain in full (rest from reference TRBV28 and TRBJ1-3): DVKVTQSSRYLVKRTGEKVFLECVQDMDHENMFWYRQDPGLGLRLIYFSYDVKMKEKGDIPEGYSVSREKKERFSLILESASTNQTSMYLCASSLLDTPGNTIYFGEGSWLTVV.